This T cell receptor (beta chain) derives from a study of glioma-infiltrating T cells. For this clonotype: What it recognizes is unknown.

The ends lost 6 bases at V and 2 bases at J; junction bases unmatched: 5. This CDR3 has 15 residues. Study-wide results and caveats: Above-expected tissue-blood divergence occurred in all gliomas, most in low-grade ones. Only very few CDR3 sequences appeared in both tissue and blood.

Using RNA template, CDR3s of TCR alpha and beta were amplified with iRepertoire arm-PCR. Input was about 95-400 ng of tissue mRNA or PBMC total RNA. Each CDR3 protein is one row after TCRdb ran MiXCR on the multiplex PCR reads. The sample lists around 190,000 distinct CDR3 sequences, about 47% occurring once. This receptor was identified in a human donor with low-grade glioma or glioblastoma, undergoing nonglioma brain surgery, or in good health (not recorded which). Sequencing was performed on glioma tissue, nonneoplastic brain tissue, or PBMCs (not recorded which). This chain uses TRBV12-3 or TRBV12-4 with TRBJ2-3; 10 bases fit TRBD1. CDR3 protein: CASSRTGGTTDTQYF. CDR3 nucleotide sequence: TGTGCCAGCAGCCGGACAGGGGGGACCACAGATACGCAGTATTTT.